The source of this TCR beta chain is a study of chemoradiotherapy in HPV16-positive cancers. Study details: A couple of HPV16-positive patients' cells yielded candidate HPV-specific clones and common motifs.

Germline CDR1 is GTSNPN and CDR2 is SVGIG (reference sequence). V was clipped by 0 bases and J by 8 bases, with 7 bases between them. The CDR3 is made up of 11 amino acids. Some clones are missing from TCRdb's copy, which holds only in-frame ones; the method was immunoSEQ multiplex PCR. The sample gives approximately 2,000 clones, about 82% of which show up once; 6.5% is in the top ten. The clonotype was recovered from a human donor with HPV-associated anogenital cancer. The J gene is TRBJ1-1, the V gene TRBV30; D unresolved. The sequences come from tumor tissue, collected from a patient who underwent chemoradiotherapy. The CDR3 DNA is TGTGCCTGGAGTGTCAGTCAGGAAGCTTTCTTT. Encoded protein: CAWSVSQEAFF.